The clone carrying this T cell receptor (beta chain) was seen a single time. Its antigen is not identified. The source of the sample is a study of CD4 T cells in relation to SARS-CoV-2 and coronaviruses. Whole-study context: After roughly 9 days of antigen culture, PBMC TCR beta CDR3s were sequenced. Shared crossreactive spike epitopes were mapped to their HLA restriction. Controls used an HIV-1 Nef peptide pool or no peptide.

V was shortened by 2 bases and J by 4 bases, with 15 bases between the two germline ends. There are 15 residues in the CDR3. The V gene's germline CDR1 is MNHEY and CDR2 SVGAGI. Only in-frame clones appear in the TCRdb table, and some are missing; sequencing was by immunoSEQ multiplex PCR. The data contain about 22,000 clones, 66% of them seen just once; the ten biggest clones take up about 11%. CD4+ T cells from unexposed donors were obtained before the COVID-19 pandemic (2011-2018). CD4+ T cells were isolated from the cells after about nine days of culture. The TCR originated in a human donor in good health. The sequenced material came from CD4+ T cells from PBMCs, cultured in vitro. The chain links TRBV6-5 to TRBJ2-7; TRBD1 is a possible D gene (5 bases). The CDR3 bases are TGTGCCAGCAGTTACAACCAGGGAAGAAGTTACGAGCAGTACTTC. This sequence encodes CASSYNQGRSYEQYF.